Presented here are 27 T cell receptor beta chains from one specimen sequenced in a study of cytomegalovirus exposure and HLA in healthy donors. Researchers ran the PCR with 60 Vbeta and 13 Jbeta primers. Sequenced by immunoSEQ multiplex PCR; TCRdb stores in-frame clones only, minus some. The table lists some 72,000 clones. Sequenced: PBMCs. The receptors come from a boy between 10 and 17 years old in good health and CMV-seronegative.

The chain has TRBV7-9 and TRBJ1-2; 9 bases match TRBD1. This CDR3 has 18 residues. The V and J ends lost 3 bases and 4 bases, in that order; junction bases with no gene match: 15. Germline CDR1 is SEHNR and CDR2 is FQNEAQ (reference sequence). The chain's CDR3 is CASSLAGQGPVVGYGYTF. The CDR3 DNA sequence: TGTGCCAGCAGCTTGGCGGGACAGGGCCCGGTGGTAGGCTATGGCTACACCTTC.

This chain uses TRBV18 with TRBJ1-2, with D perhaps TRBD1 (6 bases). The CDR3 runs 17 residues. Trimming took off 3 bases at V and 5 bases at J, with 22 bases between the two ends. Per germline, CDR1 KGHSH and CDR2 LQKENI. The CDR3 bases are TGTGCCAGCTCACCGCGAGTGGGGGCGCAAGAGAAGTATGGCTACACCTTC. This gives the protein CASSPRVGAQEKYGYTF.

The chain couples TRBV9 to TRBJ2-7; the match to TRBD1 covers 9 bases. CDR3 length: 14 residues. The V and J ends lost 3 bases and 2 bases, in that order; junction bases with no gene match: 3. In germline, CDR1 is SGDLS, CDR2 YYNGEE. Here the CDR3 DNA reads TGTGCCAGCAGCGCCGGGACAGGGACCTACGAGCAGTACTTC. Translating gives CASSAGTGTYEQYF.

The genes are TRBV9 and TRBJ1-3; D is ambiguous. The V gene lost 3 bases and the J gene lost 5 bases, with 9 bases spanning the gap. This CDR3 has 13 amino acids. Germline assignment: CDR1 SGDLS and CDR2 YYNGEE. The CDR3 sequence is CASSAEGRNTIYF. In nucleotides, the CDR3 is TGTGCCAGCAGCGCCGAGGGCCGAAACACCATATATTTT. The full variable domain, with the rest looked up from reference TRBV9 and TRBJ1-3, is DSGVTQTPKHLITATGQRVTLRCSPRSGDLSVYWYQQSLDQGLQFLIQYYNGEERAKGNILERFSAQQFPDLHSELNLSSLELGDSALYFCASSAEGRNTIYFGEGSWLTVV.

This chain connects TRBV9 to TRBJ2-1; a weak D match, TRBD2 (6 bases). CDR1 and CDR2 (germline): SGDLS, YYNGEE. The germline V and J ends were trimmed by 7 bases and 9 bases, with 23 bases remaining between them. This CDR3 region has 15 residues. The CDR3, as DNA: TGTGCCAGCGACCTGTGGGGGGAGGCGGGCGGTGAGCAGTTCTTC. Residues: CASDLWGEAGGEQFF.

The chain employs TRBV6-1 and TRBJ2-7; TRBD1 aligns across 9 bases. V dropped 7 bases and J dropped 4; count of bases not matched to a gene: 5. Germline lookup yields CDR1 MNHNS and CDR2 SASEGT. The CDR3 runs to 13 residues. Here the CDR3 DNA reads TGTGCCAGCACCCCGACAGGGGGGTACGAGCAGTACTTC. Its protein product is CASTPTGGYEQYF.

The V and J genes are TRBV27 and TRBJ1-6, with D perhaps TRBD1 (6 bases). The V gene's germline CDR1 is MNHEY and CDR2 SMNVEV (reference sequence). This CDR3 is built from 17 residues. Trimming shortened V by 5 bases and J by 0 bases, and 14 bases separated the two germline ends. The CDR3: CASSPNRDPSYNSPLHF. The DNA of the CDR3 is TGTGCCAGCAGTCCCAACAGGGATCCCTCCTATAATTCACCCCTCCACTTT.

CDR3 loop: CASSELSGSGANVLTF. For the CDR3, the DNA is TGTGCCAGCAGTGAACTATCCGGGTCTGGGGCCAACGTCCTGACTTTC. V is TRBV6-1 and J is TRBJ2-6, with D uncertain. The length of the CDR3 is 16 residues. Germline loops: CDR1 MNHNS, CDR2 SASEGT. V gave up 2 bases and J gave up 1 base, with 9 bases separating them.

The J gene is TRBJ2-2, the V gene TRBV9, with 11 positions matching TRBD1. V dropped 3 bases and J dropped 7; count of bases not matched to a gene: 8. In germline, CDR1 is SGDLS, CDR2 YYNGEE. This CDR3 is built from 16 residues. The DNA of the CDR3 is TGTGCCAGCAGCGAGAGAGGACAGGGGGCCATCGGGGAGCTGTTTTTT. Translation gives CASSERGQGAIGELFF.

The genes are TRBV5-1 and TRBJ2-7, with 7 positions matching TRBD2. The CDR3 contains 15 residues. V gave up 1 base and J gave up 1 base; unmatched junction bases: 5. Per germline, CDR1 SGHRS and CDR2 YFSETQ. CDR3 sequence (DNA): TGCGCCAGCAGCTTGTCGGCGGGAGTATCCTACGAGCAGTACTTC. Its translation is CASSLSAGVSYEQYF. Based on the CDR3 plus reference TRBV5-1 and TRBJ2-7, the full variable domain is KAGVTQTPRYLIKTRGQQVTLSCSPISGHRSVSWYQQTPGQGLQFLFEYFSETQRNKGNFPGRFSGRQFSNSRSEMNVSTLELGDSALYLCASSLSAGVSYEQYFGPGTRLTVT.

This chain links TRBV2 with TRBJ1-1, with D possibly TRBD1 on 5 matching bases. The CDR3 totals 13 residues. CDR1 and CDR2 from the germline V gene are SNHLY and FYNNEI. Trimming stripped 5 bases from V and 6 bases from J, with 13 bases between. CDR3 in amino acids: CASSPRRDSEAFF. The CDR3 DNA follows: TGTGCCAGCAGTCCACGGCGGGACTCTGAAGCTTTCTTT.

The rearrangement links TRBV29-1 to TRBJ2-1; 9 positions match TRBD1. V lost 6 bases, J lost 5 bases, and 5 bases stayed unmatched. This CDR3 spans 13 amino acids. CDR1 and CDR2 from the germline V gene are SQVTM and ANQGSEA. The DNA for the CDR3 is TGCAGCGTGGGGGACAGGGCCGACAATGAGCAGTTCTTC. As protein: CSVGDRADNEQFF.

CDR3 loop: CAWSRRQGNYNEQFF. The CDR3 DNA sequence: TGTGCCTGGAGTAGAAGACAGGGTAACTACAATGAGCAGTTCTTC. The rearrangement joins TRBV30 to TRBJ2-1; 7 bases agree with TRBD1. The CDR3 loop spans 15 amino acids. With V trimmed by 2 bases and J by 3 bases, 7 bases remained unmatched. Germline V gene lookup returns CDR1 GTSNPN and CDR2 SVGIG (reference sequence).

This chain links TRBV28 with TRBJ2-5; a weak D match, TRBD1 (6 bases). Germline values: CDR1 MDHEN, CDR2 SYDVKM. The CDR3 is 16 residues long. The V end was cut by 6 bases, the J end by 2 bases, with 19 bases between. This chain's CDR3 is CASRSADSTTQETQYF. The DNA of the CDR3 is TGTGCCAGCAGGTCCGCGGACAGCACAACTCAAGAGACCCAGTACTTC.

The chain joins TRBV27 to TRBJ1-2; no definite D call. The germline V gene has CDR1 MNHEY and CDR2 SMNVEV (reference sequence). This CDR3 region has 15 residues. Trimming removed 2 bases from V and 0 bases from J, with 10 bases in between. The CDR3 sequence is CASSLDILANYGYTF. In DNA form, the CDR3 reads TGTGCCAGCAGTTTAGACATCTTAGCTAACTATGGCTACACCTTC.

The chain joins TRBV4-1 to TRBJ1-5, with D perhaps matching TRBD1 (5 bases). The germline V gene has CDR1 MGHRA and CDR2 YSYEKL. The ends were cut back, 0 bases at V and 6 bases at J, with 15 bases in the middle. The CDR3 is made up of 16 amino acids. This CDR3 is CASSQDWAGGGQPQHF. The CDR3 DNA reads TGCGCCAGCAGCCAAGACTGGGCCGGGGGAGGTCAGCCCCAGCATTTT.

V and J are TRBV2 and TRBJ1-1; 7 positions match TRBD1. The CDR3 has 12 amino acids. With V trimmed by 7 bases and J by 7 bases, 6 bases remained unmatched. Per the germline V gene, CDR1 is SNHLY and CDR2 is FYNNEI. CDR3 DNA: TGTGCCAGCATGGACAGGACCCTTGAAGCTTTCTTT. Amino acids: CASMDRTLEAFF.

The rearrangement uses TRBV10-3 and TRBJ1-2; the match to TRBD1 covers 7 bases. This CDR3 is built from 16 residues. Germline CDR1 reads ENHRY; CDR2 reads SYGVKD. V lost 3 bases and J lost 6; bases outside the gene matches: 13. The CDR3 nucleotides read TGTGCCATCAGTGATGGCGGCCCGGGGACAGTTCATGGCTACACCTTC. Protein: CAISDGGPGTVHGYTF.

DNA for the CDR3: TGCAGCGTTGAAGATAGTCCCACTGAAGCTTTCTTT. Amino acid sequence: CSVEDSPTEAFF. The V and J genes are TRBV29-1 and TRBJ1-1; no reliable D call. The V gene lost 0 bases and the J gene lost 4 bases, with 6 bases spanning the gap. CDR3 length equals 12 residues. Germline lookup yields CDR1 SQVTM and CDR2 ANQGSEA.

The rearrangement uses TRBV9 and TRBJ2-7, with 10 bases lining up with TRBD1. Unmatched junction bases numbered 3, after V lost 8 bases and J lost 4 bases. The CDR3 is made up of 12 amino acids. Germline V gene data show CDR1 as SGDLS and CDR2 as YYNGEE. The CDR3 loop is CARAGQGYEQYF. The CDR3 nucleotides are TGTGCCAGAGCGGGACAGGGGTACGAGCAGTACTTC.

This rearrangement joins TRBV2 to TRBJ1-2; a weak D match, TRBD1 (5 bases). V was cut by 5 bases and J by 0 bases, with 16 bases left in between. This CDR3 has 16 amino acids. Germline assignment: CDR1 SNHLY and CDR2 FYNNEI. CDR3 in DNA: TGTGCCAGCAGTTCCGATGGGAGGGACTCTAACTATGGCTACACCTTC. Its translation is CASSSDGRDSNYGYTF.

The rearrangement uses TRBV6-1 and TRBJ1-5; 8 bases align to TRBD1. Germline CDR1 MNHNS, CDR2 SASEGT. The junction had 6 bases not matched to a gene; V was cut back by 5 bases and J by 6 bases. This CDR3 has 14 residues. The CDR3 loop reads CASSPNRGIQPQHF. For the CDR3, the DNA is TGTGCCAGCAGTCCGAACAGGGGGATTCAGCCCCAGCATTTT.

In regard to this clone: The limits of the CDR3 on the DNA are not certain, so only TCRdb's listed CDR3 is given. The chain uses TRBV12-2 and TRBJ2-7; TRBD2 was called by the table and not checked on the DNA. TRBV12-2 is recorded as a pseudogene. The CDR3 has 16 amino acids, counting both end residues. CDR3: CASRLVVAGGTYEQYF.

V usage is TRBV11-1 and J usage is TRBJ1-1; no reliable D call. With 3 bases removed from V and 8 bases from J, the gap between germline ends came to 19 bases. The CDR3 contains 15 residues. The germline gives CDR1 SGHAT, CDR2 FQDESV (reference sequence). In DNA form, the CDR3 reads TGTGCCAGCAGCTTCGACCGTTGGCAGCTGAGGGAAGCTTTCTTT. It is translated as CASSFDRWQLREAFF.

V and J are TRBV4-1 and TRBJ2-3; a possible D gene is TRBD2 (5 bases). The CDR3 is made up of 14 amino acids. The germline gives CDR1 MGHRA, CDR2 YSYEKL. The V and J ends lost 2 bases and 2 bases respectively, with 8 bases between them. CDR3 sequence reads: CASSQPLATDTQYF. CDR3 DNA: TGCGCCAGCAGCCAACCTCTAGCCACAGATACGCAGTATTTT.

DNA of the CDR3: TGTGCCATCAGGCCCGACAGGGGCTCTGATGGCTACACCTTC. It is translated as CAIRPDRGSDGYTF. This rearrangement joins TRBV10-3 to TRBJ1-2; 8 bases map to TRBD1. The germline CDR1 and CDR2 sequences are ENHRY and SYGVKD. The J segment lost 6 bases and the V segment lost 6 bases, leaving 9 bases of the junction unmatched. The CDR3 length is 14 residues.

The J gene is TRBJ2-1, the V gene TRBV30, with 11 positions matching TRBD2. Germline-derived CDR1 and CDR2 are GTSNPN and SVGIG (reference sequence). This CDR3 region has 14 residues. J lost 5 bases, V lost 5 bases, and 5 bases had no gene match. Written as DNA, the CDR3 is TGTGCCTGGGGACTAGCGGGCACCGACAATGAGCAGTTCTTC. This sequence encodes CAWGLAGTDNEQFF. Complete variable domain (other parts from reference TRBV30 and TRBJ2-1): SQTIHQWPATLVQPVGSPLSLECTVEGTSNPNLYWYRQAAGRGLQLLFYSVGIGQISSEVPQNLSASRPQDRQFILSSKKLLLSDSGFYLCAWGLAGTDNEQFFGPGTRLTVL.